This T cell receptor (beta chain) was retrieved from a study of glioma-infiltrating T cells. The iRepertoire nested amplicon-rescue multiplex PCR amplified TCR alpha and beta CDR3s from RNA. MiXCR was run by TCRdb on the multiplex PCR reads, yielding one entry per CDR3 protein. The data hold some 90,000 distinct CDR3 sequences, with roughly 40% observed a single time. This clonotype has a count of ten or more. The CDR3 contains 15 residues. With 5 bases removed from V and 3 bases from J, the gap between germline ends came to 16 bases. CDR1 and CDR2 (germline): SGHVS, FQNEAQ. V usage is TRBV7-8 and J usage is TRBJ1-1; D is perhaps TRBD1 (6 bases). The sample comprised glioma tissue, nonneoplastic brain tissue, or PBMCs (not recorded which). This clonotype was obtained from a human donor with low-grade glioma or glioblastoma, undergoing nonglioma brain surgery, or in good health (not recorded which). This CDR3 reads CASSTGTGAYTEAFF. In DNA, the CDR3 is TGTGCCAGCAGCACCGGGACGGGGGCTTACACTGAAGCTTTCTTT.